A single sample is the source of the 30 T cell receptor beta chains below, sequenced in a study of cytomegalovirus exposure and HLA in healthy donors (TCRdb year 2017). The library was made by the immunoSEQ multiplex PCR assay. The table was pulled from immuneACCESS by TCRdb, which kept in-frame rearrangements only. Such tables lose some clones; where checked, under half of the loss comes from unresolved V genes, and the rest has no known cause. This sample lists under 95,000 clones; around 94% were detected once. The biggest ten clones account for 2% to 2.5% of the sample. Sequenced input: PBMCs. The receptors derive from a woman younger than 35 in good health and CMV-seronegative.

This chain links TRBV20-1 with TRBJ1-1; D not resolved. This CDR3 comprises 10 residues. Per the germline V gene, CDR1 is DFQATT and CDR2 is SNEGSKA (reference sequence). V dropped 5 bases and J dropped 7 bases, with 8 bases sitting between them. The chain's CDR3 is CSALGGEAFF. CDR3 in DNA: TGCAGTGCTCTAGGAGGTGAAGCTTTCTTT.

Of note for this clone: Other DNA sequences in the same sample also yield this CDR3. The gene calls are TRBV28 and TRBJ1-1, with TRBD1 matching over 7 bases. CDR3 size: 14 residues. Per germline, CDR1 MDHEN and CDR2 SYDVKM. Trimming took 2 bases from V and 0 from J; bases not matched to a gene: 0. CDR3 residues: CASSLQGVNTEAFF. In DNA, the CDR3 is TGTGCCAGCAGTTTACAGGGGGTGAACACTGAAGCTTTCTTT.

This chain joins TRBV11-3 and TRBJ2-1; the match to TRBD2 covers 9 bases. CDR1 and CDR2 from the germline V gene are SGHNT and YENEEA. This CDR3 contains 15 residues. With 4 bases clipped from V and 3 bases from J, the junction kept 4 bases outside the gene matches. CDR3 residues: CASSWVAGVYNEQFF. CDR3 DNA: TGTGCCAGCAGCTGGGTAGCGGGAGTCTACAATGAGCAGTTCTTC.

This clone was observed a single time. The chain employs TRBV4-1 and TRBJ1-1, with no clear D. Germline CDR1 reads MGHRA; CDR2 reads YSYEKL. V lost 0 bases and J 1 base, leaving 6 bases between the germline ends. The CDR3 sequence is 14 residues long. CDR3 residues: CASSQEGENTEAFF. The CDR3 DNA sequence: TGCGCCAGCAGCCAAGAGGGCGAGAACACTGAAGCTTTCTTT.

The count of this clone is one. This chain joins TRBV4-1 and TRBJ2-5; TRBD2 is a possible D gene (6 bases). The germline V and J ends were trimmed by 4 bases and 0 bases, with 9 bases remaining between them. This CDR3 is built from 14 residues. The germline gives CDR1 MGHRA, CDR2 YSYEKL. The CDR3, as DNA: TGCGCCAGCAGCCGACCGGGGGACCAAGAGACCCAGTACTTC. This codes for CASSRPGDQETQYF.

This CDR3 reads CASSTLRTRPNTGELFF. The CDR3 DNA sequence: TGTGCCAGCAGCACCCTAAGGACTAGGCCCAACACCGGGGAGCTGTTTTTT. This chain joins TRBV11-3 and TRBJ2-2; 7 positions agree with TRBD2. The junction had 11 bases not matched to a gene; V was cut back by 5 bases and J by 2 bases. Germline V gene sequence: CDR1 SGHNT, CDR2 YENEEA. This CDR3 is 17 amino acids long.

The rearrangement uses TRBV15 and TRBJ1-2, with no clear D. The germline V gene encodes CDR1 LNHNV and CDR2 YYDKDF (reference sequence). V shed 1 base and J shed 6 bases, with 12 bases lying between them. The CDR3 is made up of 14 amino acids. The CDR3 reads CATSRAGRGDGYTF. The CDR3, as DNA: TGTGCCACCAGCAGAGCAGGCCGCGGGGATGGCTACACCTTC.

This clone has just a few counts. This sequence joins TRBV10-3 and TRBJ1-1, with a possible D match to TRBD1 (6 bases). V was cut by 5 bases and J by 3 bases, with 10 bases left in between. Germline values: CDR1 ENHRY, CDR2 SYGVKD. The CDR3 spans 13 residues. Here the CDR3 reads CAISSQGYTEAFF. CDR3 bases: TGTGCCATCAGTTCACAGGGATACACTGAAGCTTTCTTT.

This chain connects TRBV2 to TRBJ1-3; 11 bases are shared with TRBD1. The CDR3 is 15 amino acids. With 6 bases clipped from V and 4 bases from J, the junction kept 5 bases outside the gene matches. Germline-derived CDR1 and CDR2 are SNHLY and FYNNEI. Here the CDR3 DNA reads TGTGCCAGCAGAGGACAGGGGGCAGCAGGAAACACCATATATTTT. Residues: CASRGQGAAGNTIYF.

This chain uses TRBV10-3 with TRBJ2-1; 7 nucleotides agree with TRBD1. CDR3 size: 14 residues. Germline trimming cut 10 bases from V and 6 bases from J; bases unmatched to any gene: 12. Germline V gene sequence: CDR1 ENHRY, CDR2 SYGVKD. The CDR3 sequence: CASRDSPGANEQFF. For the CDR3, the DNA is TGTGCCAGCAGGGACAGCCCCGGCGCCAATGAGCAGTTCTTC.

The chain has TRBV6-1 and TRBJ1-5; 7 nucleotides line up with TRBD1. The V gene end was trimmed by 4 bases and the J gene end by 2 bases; junction bases not matched to a gene: 2. Germline V gives CDR1 MNHNS, CDR2 SASEGT. CDR3 size: 14 residues. The CDR3 loop reads CASSVGTGNQPQHF. The DNA for the CDR3 is TGTGCCAGCAGTGTCGGGACAGGCAATCAGCCCCAGCATTTT.

The chain uses TRBV27 and TRBJ1-6; 9 nucleotides agree with TRBD1. The CDR3 is made up of 19 amino acids. Looked up from germline, CDR1 is MNHEY and CDR2 is SMNVEV (reference sequence). V lost 6 bases and J lost 0; bases outside the gene matches: 12. CDR3 sequence: CASSPLGTGSRSYNSPLHF. The CDR3, as DNA: TGTGCCAGCAGCCCGCTCGGGACAGGGTCCCGCTCCTATAATTCACCCCTCCACTTT.

The chain employs TRBV6-1 and TRBJ2-1; 8 nucleotides line up with TRBD2. The CDR3 covers 13 residues. Germline CDR1 is MNHNS and CDR2 is SASEGT. The V gene end was trimmed by 10 bases and the J gene end by 5 bases; junction bases not matched to a gene: 7. The CDR3 sequence is CAIISGTHNEQFF. CDR3 coding DNA: TGTGCCATTATTAGCGGGACTCACAATGAGCAGTTCTTC.

The J gene is TRBJ1-2, the V gene TRBV28; no definite D call. V lost 7 bases, J lost 8 bases, and 26 bases lay in between. This CDR3 contains 16 residues. Germline-derived CDR1 and CDR2 are MDHEN and SYDVKM. In DNA, the CDR3 is TGTGCCAGCAAATTACCCGGGAGCCCCCCATCGGGAGGCTACACCTTC. Translating gives CASKLPGSPPSGGYTF.

This clone was detected once. The V gene is TRBV5-1, the J gene TRBJ1-2; 8 bases fit TRBD1. Germline CDR1 SGHRS, CDR2 YFSETQ. This CDR3 contains 14 residues. The V gene end was trimmed by 4 bases and the J gene end by 3 bases; junction bases not matched to a gene: 5. The CDR3 reads CASSDRQGYYGYTF. CDR3 nucleotides: TGCGCCAGCAGCGACCGACAGGGGTACTATGGCTACACCTTC.

The chain is built from TRBV21-1 and TRBJ1-1; TRBD1 reflects the table's D call only, with no check against the DNA. TRBV21-1 is tagged as a pseudogene. This CDR3 is built from 16 residues. The CDR3 bases are TGTGCCAGCAGCAAAGGTAGGGACAAGAAGAACACTGAAGCTTTCTTT. It codes for CASSKGRDKKNTEAFF.

This chain joins TRBV7-9 and TRBJ2-5, with TRBD1 as a possible D gene (5 bases). There are 14 residues in the CDR3. Trimming removed 7 bases from V and 5 bases from J, with 17 bases in between. CDR1 is SEHNR and CDR2 is FQNEAQ in the germline V gene (reference sequence). CDR3 sequence reads: CASKRQGVSETQYF. In DNA form, the CDR3 reads TGTGCCAGCAAGAGGCAGGGTGTATCCGAGACCCAGTACTTC.

The gene calls are TRBV4-1 and TRBJ2-1, with 7 bases lining up with TRBD1. Germline assignment: CDR1 MGHRA and CDR2 YSYEKL. This CDR3 has 15 residues. The V and J ends lost 0 bases and 15 bases, in that order; junction bases with no gene match: 14. The CDR3 region is CASSQDEGAPGPAFF. The DNA of the CDR3 is TGCGCCAGCAGCCAAGATGAGGGGGCTCCGGGACCTGCGTTCTTC.

The gene calls are TRBV5-8 and TRBJ1-2; 7 bases are a match to TRBD1. This CDR3 is built from 16 residues. The V and J ends lost 5 bases and 1 base, in that order; junction bases with no gene match: 11. Germline CDR1 and CDR2: SGHTS and YDEGEE. The CDR3 DNA is TGTGCCAGCAGTCCCCCTTGGGGACAGAATAACTATGGCTACACCTTC. Translating it yields CASSPPWGQNNYGYTF.

The chain is built from TRBV4-3 and TRBJ2-1; 7 bases fit TRBD1. The CDR3 has 17 amino acids. Per the germline V gene, CDR1 is LGHNA and CDR2 is YSLEER. J gave up 10 bases and V 1 base, and 16 bases lay outside the gene matches. CDR3 nucleotide sequence: TGCGCCAGCAGCCAAGCGAGGGGGACGAACAGGGGATCCGAGCAGTTCTTC. It yields the protein CASSQARGTNRGSEQFF.

The gene calls are TRBV4-2 and TRBJ1-1, with 8 bases lining up with TRBD1. The germline V gene has CDR1 LGHNA and CDR2 YNFKEQ. Trimming at V came to 4 bases and at J to 5 bases, leaving 6 bases not matched to a gene. The CDR3 consists of 14 residues. The chain's CDR3 is CASSLSRQGTEAFF. The CDR3 DNA reads as TGTGCCAGCAGCCTATCCAGACAGGGGACTGAAGCTTTCTTT.

This chain links TRBV9 with TRBJ2-7; TRBD1 matches 9 bases. Germline CDR1 and CDR2: SGDLS and YYNGEE. Trimming at V came to 0 bases and at J to 3 bases, leaving 4 bases not matched to a gene. The CDR3 has 15 residues. The CDR3 DNA reads as TGTGCCAGCAGCGTAGGGACAGGGGCTAACTACGAGCAGTACTTC. It yields the protein CASSVGTGANYEQYF.

The chain employs TRBV6-4 and TRBJ2-1, with 8 bases fitting TRBD2. The germline gives CDR1 MRHNA, CDR2 SNTAGT. With V trimmed by 6 bases and J by 6 bases, 10 bases remained unmatched. The CDR3 covers 15 residues. CDR3 sequence reads: CASSDLSGGVNEQFF. CDR3 bases: TGTGCCAGCAGCGACCTTTCGGGGGGGGTCAATGAGCAGTTCTTC.

The CDR3 here is CASGLASGGELFF. In DNA, the CDR3 is TGTGCCAGCGGACTAGCGTCTGGCGGGGAGCTGTTTTTT. The J gene is TRBJ2-2, the V gene TRBV11-3; 9 nucleotides line up with TRBD2. V gave up 8 bases and J gave up 7 bases; unmatched junction bases: 5. Germline-derived CDR1 and CDR2 are SGHNT and YENEEA. The CDR3 has 13 residues.

The chain combines TRBV29-1 with TRBJ2-7; D unclear. V dropped 4 bases and J dropped 4 bases, with 8 bases sitting between them. CDR3 size: 11 residues. The germline V gene encodes CDR1 SQVTM and CDR2 ANQGSEA. CDR3 sequence reads: CSVGQMYEQYF. CDR3 nucleotides: TGCAGCGTTGGTCAAATGTACGAGCAGTACTTC.

The rearrangement joins TRBV5-1 to TRBJ2-1; 12 bases fit TRBD1. The ends lost 5 bases at V and 5 bases at J; junction bases unmatched: 5. Germline lookup yields CDR1 SGHRS and CDR2 YFSETQ. The CDR3 sequence is 15 residues long. In nucleotides, the CDR3 is TGCGCCAGCAGACAGGGACAGGGGGCCGACAATGAGCAGTTCTTC. Translating it yields CASRQGQGADNEQFF.

The chain combines TRBV6-5 with TRBJ1-5, with unresolved D. CDR1 is MNHEY, CDR2 SVGAGI, per germline. With 4 bases removed from V and 1 base from J, the gap between germline ends came to 5 bases. The CDR3 spans 13 residues. The CDR3 is CASSFMSNQPQHF. DNA of the CDR3: TGTGCCAGCAGTTTCATGAGCAATCAGCCCCAGCATTTT.

V usage is TRBV7-9 and J usage is TRBJ2-1; D uncertain. The germline CDR1 and CDR2 sequences are SEHNR and FQNEAQ (reference sequence). The CDR3 runs to 14 residues. Trimming shortened V by 7 bases and J by 4 bases, and 14 bases separated the two germline ends. The CDR3 loop reads CASTIDTRYNEQFF. CDR3 bases: TGTGCCAGCACCATTGACACCAGATACAATGAGCAGTTCTTC.

V and J are TRBV13 and TRBJ1-3; D is unresolved. This CDR3 region has 14 residues. Trimming took off 6 bases at V and 0 bases at J, with 9 bases between the two ends. Per germline, CDR1 PRHDT and CDR2 FYEKMQ (reference sequence). This CDR3 reads CASSPGGSGNTIYF. As DNA, the CDR3 is TGTGCCAGCAGTCCCGGCGGCTCTGGAAACACCATATATTTT.

Here the CDR3 DNA reads TGTGCCAGCAGCCCCGGACAGGAATTTCAGCCCCAGCATTTT. Encoded protein: CASSPGQEFQPQHF. V gene TRBV7-2 combines with J gene TRBJ1-5; the match to TRBD1 covers 7 bases. Trimming removed 5 bases from V and 6 bases from J; junction bases left unmatched: 7. Looked up from germline, CDR1 is SGHTA and CDR2 is FQGNSA. This CDR3 region has 14 residues.